A selection of T cell receptor beta chains follows, all from one sample in a study of shared clonotypes between healthy human individuals. TCRdb keeps only in-frame clones here, not all; method: immunoSEQ multiplex PCR. The repertoire includes about 600,000 clones, roughly 97% of them detected once, and about 0.06% sits in the top ten. Sequencing was done on a sample of naive CD4+ T cells sorted from blood. These receptors were taken from a woman aged 25 to 39 in good health. The CDR3 runs from the conserved cysteine through the conserved F or W. The D gene is left open where the match is weak. A clone size is listed for some rows: how often the clone was seen (once, few, many), or a class if it is expanded.

J: TRBJ2-2
V: TRBV5-5
D: NA
size: once
DNA: TGTGCCAGCAGCAAATCGTACAGCGGGCCGAACACCGGGGAGCTGTTTTTT
CDR3: CASSKSYSGPNTGELFF

J: TRBJ2-7
V: TRBV28
D: NA
size: NA
DNA: TGTGCCAGCAGCCGGGAGTTCCCTCAGGGCGAGCAGTACTTC
CDR3: CASSREFPQGEQYF

J: TRBJ2-2
V: TRBV27
D: NA
size: NA
DNA: TGTGCCAGCAGTTTATTAAGGACATCGAACACCGGGGAGCTGTTTTTT
CDR3: CASSLLRTSNTGELFF

J: TRBJ2-1
V: TRBV28
D: TRBD2
size: NA
DNA: TGTGCCAGCAGTTTACCTGGGACTAGCGGGACCTCCTACAATGAGCAGTTCTTC
CDR3: CASSLPGTSGTSYNEQFF

J: TRBJ2-7
V: TRBV5-8
D: NA
size: NA
DNA: TGTGCCAGCAGCTTGTTGGGGCGCCGCGAGCAGTACTTC
CDR3: CASSLLGRREQYF

J: TRBJ2-1
V: TRBV29-1
D: TRBD1
size: NA
DNA: TGCAGCGCAGACAGGGGCGTTAATGAGCAGTTCTTC
CDR3: CSADRGVNEQFF

J: TRBJ1-1
V: TRBV28
D: NA
size: NA
DNA: TGTGCCAGCAGTCCTCGAGCCACTGAAGCTTTCTTT
CDR3: CASSPRATEAFF

J: TRBJ2-7
V: TRBV27
D: NA
size: once
DNA: TGTGCCAGCAGACTAGGTGTAGGCGGGAACTACGAGCAGTACTTC
CDR3: CASRLGVGGNYEQYF

J: TRBJ1-6
V: TRBV6-5
D: NA
size: NA
DNA: TGTGCCAGCAAGGCAGGGAGGTATTCACCCCTCCACTTT
CDR3: CASKAGRYSPLHF

J: TRBJ1-4
V: TRBV6-6
D: NA
size: NA
DNA: TGTGCCAGCAGTTTGAGGGGTGCGGATGAAAAACTGTTTTTT
CDR3: CASSLRGADEKLFF

J: TRBJ2-1
V: TRBV15
D: TRBD2
size: once
DNA: TGTGCCACCAGCCGAGGACTAGCGGGAAGTTACAATGAGCAGTTCTTC
CDR3: CATSRGLAGSYNEQFF

J: TRBJ2-7
V: TRBV7-3
D: TRBD1
size: once
DNA: TGTGCCAGGGACCTCGGACAGGCAAAGTTGGGTCTCGAGCAGTACTTC
CDR3: CARDLGQAKLGLEQYF

J: TRBJ1-4
V: TRBV7-9
D: NA
size: NA
DNA: TGTGCCAGCAGCACCCGGACAGCAACTAATGAAAAACTGTTTTTT
CDR3: CASSTRTATNEKLFF

J: TRBJ1-5
V: TRBV28
D: NA
size: NA
DNA: TGTGCCAGCAGTTTCCTGTTCCCCGCCGGTTGGAATCAGCCCCAGCATTTT
CDR3: CASSFLFPAGWNQPQHF

J: TRBJ1-2
V: TRBV6-1
D: TRBD1
size: NA
DNA: TGTGCCAGCAGTCTCCTACAGGGGGGGTATGGCTACACCTTC
CDR3: CASSLLQGGYGYTF

J: TRBJ1-1
V: TRBV5-1
D: NA
size: NA
DNA: TGCGCCAGCAGCTTGGGCGGGACAAGTAGAGCTTTCTTT
CDR3: CASSLGGTSRAFF

J: TRBJ2-7
V: TRBV30
D: NA
size: NA
DNA: TGTGCCTGGAGTACGACTGAGGCGGTATCCTTC
CDR3: CAWSTTEAVSF

J: TRBJ1-1
V: TRBV28
D: NA
size: NA
DNA: TGTGCCAGCAGTATCCCACCTACTAGGACGGAAGCTTTCTTT
CDR3: CASSIPPTRTEAFF

J: TRBJ1-4
V: TRBV5-1
D: NA
size: NA
DNA: TGCGCCAGCAGGCTGGGAATGATGGCAACTAATGAAAAACTGTTTTTT
CDR3: CASRLGMMATNEKLFF

J: TRBJ2-7
V: TRBV15
D: NA
size: once
DNA: TGTGCCACCAGCAGAGATCGAGGGGGGGCATACGAGCAGTACTTC
CDR3: CATSRDRGGAYEQYF

J: TRBJ1-5
V: TRBV6-1
D: TRBD1
size: NA
DNA: TGTGCCAGCAGTTGGACAGGGGGCCCCCTCCAGCCCCAGCATTTT
CDR3: CASSWTGGPLQPQHF

J: TRBJ2-1
V: TRBV28
D: TRBD2
size: NA
DNA: TGTGCCAGCAGAACCCCGGGAGGTTCCAATGAGCAGTTCTTC
CDR3: CASRTPGGSNEQFF

J: TRBJ1-5
V: TRBV6-6
D: NA
size: NA
DNA: TGTGCCAGCAGTTACAGGTCCGGCAATCAGCCCCAGCATTTT
CDR3: CASSYRSGNQPQHF

J: TRBJ1-5
V: TRBV28
D: NA
size: NA
DNA: TGTGCCAGCAGTTTACTCGTAAGGAAAAGGATTCAGCCCCAGCATTTT
CDR3: CASSLLVRKRIQPQHF

J: TRBJ2-3
V: TRBV30
D: TRBD2
size: NA
DNA: TGTGCCTGGAGCAGCGGCGGGAGGAAGACAGATACGCAGTATTTT
CDR3: CAWSSGGRKTDTQYF

J: TRBJ1-2
V: TRBV7-8
D: TRBD1
size: NA
DNA: TGTGCCAGCAGCTTATGGTCGGAGACAGGGGGAGTGGGTAACTATGGCTACACCTTC
CDR3: CASSLWSETGGVGNYGYTF

J: TRBJ2-2
V: TRBV4-1
D: NA
size: NA
DNA: TGCGCCAGCAGCCAAGGTTGGGATTACACCGGGGAGCTGTTTTTT
CDR3: CASSQGWDYTGELFF

J: TRBJ2-7
V: TRBV18
D: TRBD1
size: NA
DNA: TGTGCCAGCTCACGATTCCCGGGACAGACATCCTACGAGCAGTACTTC
CDR3: CASSRFPGQTSYEQYF

J: TRBJ2-7
V: TRBV29-1
D: NA
size: NA
DNA: TGCAGCGTTGAAGTCGGGTACGAGCAGTACTTC
CDR3: CSVEVGYEQYF

J: TRBJ1-6
V: TRBV28
D: TRBD1
size: NA
DNA: TGTGCCAGCAGTTCTCCCTGGGGACAGGGCAGTTATAATTCACCCCTCCACTTT
CDR3: CASSSPWGQGSYNSPLHF

J: TRBJ2-7
V: TRBV28
D: NA
size: NA
DNA: TGTGCCAGCAGTTTAGATGGCCCGGGAGTTGTGCAGTACTTC
CDR3: CASSLDGPGVVQYF

J: TRBJ1-3
V: TRBV18
D: NA
size: NA
DNA: TGTGCCAGCTCAGCTCAGGAGGCTATCTCTGGAAACACCATATATTTT
CDR3: CASSAQEAISGNTIYF

J: TRBJ1-1
V: TRBV7-9
D: TRBD1
size: few
DNA: TGTGCCAGCAGCTCCCGGGACAGGAACACTGAAGCTTTCTTT
CDR3: CASSSRDRNTEAFF

J: TRBJ1-5
V: TRBV21-1
D: NA
size: NA
DNA: TGTGCCAGCAGCAAAGAAGGGGAGTCGAAGCAGCCCCAGCATTTT
CDR3: CASSKEGESKQPQHF

J: TRBJ2-3
V: TRBV5-1
D: NA
size: NA
DNA: TGCGCCAGCAGCTTGTCAGGGGCCCCGACCTCTAGCACAGATACGCAGTATTTT
CDR3: CASSLSGAPTSSTDTQYF

J: TRBJ2-3
V: TRBV11-3
D: NA
size: NA
DNA: TGTGCCAGCAGCTTATCGCCCGGGGCATGGACAGATACGCAGTATTTT
CDR3: CASSLSPGAWTDTQYF

J: TRBJ2-5
V: TRBV27
D: NA
size: NA
DNA: TGTGCCAGCAGTCGGAGTAGCCAAGAGACCCAGTACTTC
CDR3: CASSRSSQETQYF

J: TRBJ2-7
V: TRBV6-1
D: NA
size: NA
DNA: TGTGCCAGCAGTGAAGTAGTCGAGAGTGCTCTTTCCGAGCAGTACTTC
CDR3: CASSEVVESALSEQYF

J: TRBJ2-4
V: TRBV13
D: TRBD1
size: NA
DNA: TGTGCCAGCAGCGCGAGAACAGGGACAGGGTCCAACATTCAGTACTTC
CDR3: CASSARTGTGSNIQYF